One sample yielded the 10 T cell receptor beta chains listed below, sequenced in a study of OX40 agonist ivuxolimab in advanced cancers. Clones were read by immunoSEQ multiplex PCR, and TCRdb kept only the in-frame ones, dropping some. The sample includes tens of thousands of clones, roughly 84% of them seen just once. The input for sequencing was CD4+ or CD8+ T cells sorted from blood, taken in a trial of the OX40 agonist ivuxolimab. Receptors were obtained from an adult with an advanced solid tumor such as melanoma, head and neck, liver or kidney cancer.

Details on this clone: The same CDR3 also results from other DNA sequences found in this sample. The genes are TRBV5-4 and TRBJ2-5; D not resolved. The germline gives CDR1 SGHNT, CDR2 YYREEE (reference sequence). The V end was cut by 0 bases, the J end by 2 bases, with 2 bases between. The CDR3 is made up of 12 amino acids. The CDR3 loop is CASSLDQETQYF. CDR3 nucleotides: TGTGCCAGCAGCTTGGATCAAGAGACCCAGTACTTC.

This chain links TRBV29-1 with TRBJ2-5; D is perhaps TRBD1 (5 bases). The germline V and J ends were trimmed by 3 bases and 5 bases, with 13 bases remaining between them. Germline V gene lookup returns CDR1 SQVTM and CDR2 ANQGSEA. This CDR3 has 13 residues. In DNA form, the CDR3 reads TGCAGCGTTGATAGGGGTAGCCTGGAGACCCAGTACTTC. It encodes CSVDRGSLETQYF.

The chain carries TRBV19 and TRBJ1-4; 8 nucleotides align to TRBD1. V shed 5 bases and J 7 bases; nucleotides not matched to a gene: 9. The germline V gene has CDR1 LNHDA and CDR2 SQIVND (reference sequence). This CDR3 contains 15 residues. CDR3 in DNA: TGTGCCAGTAGTCCCCGACAGGGGCGGAGTGAAAAACTGTTTTTT. As protein: CASSPRQGRSEKLFF.

J is TRBJ1-2 and V is TRBV5-8, with D unclear. The ends were cut back, 1 base at V and 3 bases at J, with 13 bases in the middle. Germline loops: CDR1 SGHTS, CDR2 YDEGEE. The CDR3 has 15 amino acids. CDR3 DNA: TGTGCCAGCAGCTTGCGGTTTAGGAGAGACTATGGCTACACCTTC. Protein product: CASSLRFRRDYGYTF.

The chain recombines TRBV7-3 with TRBJ2-5; D is uncertain. V was clipped by 2 bases and J by 6 bases, with 13 bases between them. This CDR3 has 14 residues. Germline V gene data show CDR1 as SGHTA and CDR2 as FQGTGA. CDR3 in amino acids: CASSLLGVAKTQYF. The CDR3, as DNA: TGTGCCAGCAGCTTACTCGGTGTGGCCAAGACCCAGTACTTC.

The genes are TRBV6-1 and TRBJ1-5; D may be TRBD1 (6 bases). CDR3 size: 14 residues. The V gene lost 5 bases and the J gene lost 7 bases, with 15 bases spanning the gap. CDR1 is MNHNS and CDR2 is SASEGT in the germline V gene. CDR3 protein: CASSFVTGGQPQHF. The CDR3 DNA reads TGTGCCAGCAGTTTTGTGACAGGCGGCCAGCCCCAGCATTTT.

The chain combines TRBV30 with TRBJ1-2; 11 bases line up with TRBD1. Germline V gene lookup returns CDR1 GTSNPN and CDR2 SVGIG (reference sequence). Germline trimming cut 7 bases from V and 4 bases from J; bases unmatched to any gene: 2. This CDR3 comprises 12 residues. CDR3: CALGQGAYGYTF. CDR3 DNA sequence: TGTGCCTTAGGACAGGGGGCCTATGGCTACACCTTC.

The chain combines TRBV9 with TRBJ1-6; the D is unclear. Germline CDR1 reads SGDLS; CDR2 reads YYNGEE. The CDR3 spans 15 residues. Trimming stripped 4 bases from V and 8 bases from J, with 16 bases between. CDR3 nucleotides: TGTGCCAGCAGCTTAGGCTCGGATATCTATTCACCCCTCCACTTT. Protein: CASSLGSDIYSPLHF.

This clone was picked up one time. The DNA of the CDR3 is TGTGCCAGCAGCTTACTAGAGGGGCAGTTCTTC. It yields the protein CASSLLEGQFF. The chain combines TRBV11-2 with TRBJ2-1; the D gene is possibly TRBD2 (5 bases). Trimming removed 2 bases from V and 12 bases from J, with 8 bases in between. CDR3 length equals 11 residues. The germline gives CDR1 SGHAT, CDR2 FQNNGV.

This clone was counted only a few times. The chain has TRBV5-6 and TRBJ1-4, with D perhaps TRBD1 (6 bases). Per the germline V gene, CDR1 is SGHDT and CDR2 is YYEEEE. Trimming took 4 bases from V and 0 from J, leaving 16 bases between them. The CDR3 has 17 residues. CDR3 nucleotides: TGTGCCAGCAGCGTAGCCGGGACACTTACAACTAATGAAAAACTGTTTTTT. Protein sequence: CASSVAGTLTTNEKLFF.